The T cell receptor beta chain described here comes from a study of T-cell memory formation after mild COVID-19. 5'RACE primed from the constant segment yielded TCR alpha and TCR beta cDNA libraries bearing sample barcodes and UMIs. TCRdb redid the calling of the 5' RACE reads with MiXCR, one entry per CDR3 protein. This sample has around 250,000 distinct CDR3 sequences, with around a tenth found just once. The table lists this clonotype with a few counts. Per germline, CDR1 SGHTA and CDR2 FQGNSA. The V gene lost 5 bases and the J gene lost 0 bases, with 13 bases spanning the gap. The CDR3 totals 15 residues.

This sequence was found in a man in his late teens or twenties who had mild COVID-19 (a few samples of this study predate the infection). Cell type and time point are not known. The specimen sequenced was PBMCs or a T cell subset sorted from them (not recorded which). The chain links TRBV7-2 to TRBJ1-2; D may be TRBD1 (5 bases). CDR3 loop: CASSAQPGANYGYTF. The CDR3 nucleotides read TGTGCCAGCAGCGCTCAGCCGGGGGCTAACTATGGCTACACCTTC. Together with reference TRBV7-2 and TRBJ1-2, the CDR3 gives the full variable domain: GAGVSQSPSNKVTEKGKDVELRCDPISGHTALYWYRQSLGQGLEFLIYFQGNSAPDKSGLPSDRFSAERTGGSVSTLTIQRTQQEDSAVYLCASSAQPGANYGYTFGSGTRLTVV.